The 18 T cell receptor beta chains given below trace back to one sample, sequenced in a study of tumor-infiltrating lymphocytes in primary liver carcinoma. cDNA specific to TCR beta was made from roughly 500 ng of total RNA, with a constant-region primer employed for priming. Three nested multiplex PCR rounds, a slightly modified ARM-PCR method, built the TCR beta libraries. With TRBV1-TRBV30 forward primers and a C-beta reverse primer, the first two PCR rounds were run for approximately 10 cycles each. TCRdb passed the multiplex PCR reads through MiXCR, listing each CDR3 protein once. This table has fewer than 400,000 distinct CDR3 sequences, around three fifths appearing once. Researchers drew blood RNA from unsorted whole blood and extracted germline DNA as well. The sequencing sample was made of peripheral blood. These receptors all stem from a woman in her twenties or thirties with primary liver carcinoma and hepatitis B virus infection.

This clonotype appeared a few times. The chain couples TRBV30 to TRBJ2-1, with D uncertain. V was shortened by 4 bases and J by 5 bases, with 21 bases between the two germline ends. The CDR3 is 16 residues long. Per the germline V gene, CDR1 is GTSNPN and CDR2 is SVGIG (reference sequence). The DNA of the CDR3 is TGTGCCTGGACCCCGTGGTTAGGTACAGATGACAATGAGCAGTTCTTC. Residues: CAWTPWLGTDDNEQFF.

This clonotype has only a few counts. This chain joins TRBV4-1 and TRBJ1-1; TRBD1 is a possible D gene (5 bases). Trimming removed 0 bases at V and 3 bases at J, with 11 bases between. The CDR3 consists of 15 residues. Germline loops: CDR1 MGHRA, CDR2 YSYEKL. The CDR3 loop is CASSQDVGVDTEAFF. The CDR3 coding sequence is TGCGCCAGCAGCCAAGATGTGGGGGTTGACACTGAAGCTTTCTTT.

In the case of this clonotype: A much larger clone lies a single base off, so this may be a read error. The J gene is TRBJ2-5, the V gene TRBV11-3, with D possibly being TRBD2 (7 bases). The germline V gene has CDR1 SGHNT and CDR2 YENEEA. The CDR3 contains 15 residues. Here the CDR3 reads CASRIWGRGKETQHF. In nucleotides, the CDR3 is TGTGCCAGCAGAATCTGGGGGAGGGGGAAAGAGACCCAGCACTTC.

V and J are TRBV30 and TRBJ1-2; 7 bases agree with TRBD1. Trimming cost V 5 bases and J 4 bases; bases outside gene matches: 7. The germline CDR1 and CDR2 sequences are GTSNPN and SVGIG (reference sequence). The CDR3 extends over 13 amino acids. CDR3 coding DNA: TGTGCCTGGGAACAGGGGCTGGGCTATGGCTACACCTTC. It is translated as CAWEQGLGYGYTF.

This chain's CDR3 is CASTEARDGELFF. The CDR3 nucleotides read TGTGCCAGTACTGAGGCCAGAGACGGGGAGCTGTTTTTT. The genes are TRBV28 and TRBJ2-2, with unresolved D. V shed 9 bases and J shed 7 bases, with 15 bases lying between them. Germline CDR1 and CDR2: MDHEN and SYDVKM. This CDR3 contains 13 residues.

This clonotype was picked up a small number of times. J is TRBJ1-2 and V is TRBV5-6; D might be TRBD1 (6 bases). The CDR3 consists of 13 residues. Germline V gene sequence: CDR1 SGHDT, CDR2 YYEEEE. V lost 6 bases, J lost 4 bases, and 13 bases lay in between. CDR3 in amino acids: CASTRGRPYGYTF. The CDR3 DNA reads TGTGCCAGCACCAGGGGCAGACCCTATGGCTACACCTTC.

The CDR3 DNA reads TGTGCCAGCAGCTTGTACGTGACCCGGGTGCAGTACTTC. The encoded protein is CASSLYVTRVQYF. The rearrangement links TRBV5-5 to TRBJ2-7, with D unresolved. The CDR3 length is 13 residues. The germline CDR1 and CDR2 sequences are SGHKS and YYEKEE (reference sequence). Trimming took 1 base from V and 9 from J, leaving 14 bases between them.

Turning to this clonotype: A much larger clone differs from this one at a single base, so this may be a read error. The J gene is TRBJ2-4, the V gene TRBV7-8, with D perhaps matching TRBD1 (6 bases). The V gene lost 4 bases and the J gene lost 9 bases, with 22 bases spanning the gap. The CDR3 length is 16 residues. Germline V gives CDR1 SGHVS, CDR2 FQNEAQ. As DNA, the CDR3 is TGTGCCAGCAGCTCGACGGCGGAATGGCAGGGGATCATTCAGTACTTC. Translating gives CASSSTAEWQGIIQYF.

This clonotype appeared a few times. V is TRBV29-1 and J is TRBJ2-3, with D tentatively TRBD1 (5 bases). The CDR3 extends over 12 amino acids. V lost 4 bases, J lost 3 bases, and 8 bases lay in between. Germline CDR1 reads SQVTM; CDR2 reads ANQGSEA. CDR3 bases: TGCAGCGTTGGTGGGGCGACAGATACGCAGTATTTT. It codes for CSVGGATDTQYF.

Here the CDR3 reads CASNVLGSGNEQFF. For the CDR3, the DNA is TGTGCCAGCAATGTTTTAGGGAGTGGCAATGAGCAGTTCTTC. The rearrangement joins TRBV6-1 to TRBJ2-1; a possible D gene is TRBD2 (5 bases). This CDR3 has 14 residues. In germline, CDR1 is MNHNS, CDR2 SASEGT. Deletions cut 7 bases from V and 6 bases from J, with 16 bases between.

Many counts were recorded for this clonotype. The chain carries TRBV12-3 or TRBV12-4 and TRBJ2-7, with D perhaps matching TRBD1 (6 bases). The CDR3 consists of 14 residues. V was clipped by 6 bases and J by 0 bases, with 12 bases between them. CDR3 sequence (DNA): TGTGCCAGCAGCTATCAGGGGTTCTCCTACGAGCAGTACTTC. This gives the protein CASSYQGFSYEQYF.

The rearrangement links TRBV6-5 to TRBJ2-7, with TRBD2 as a possible D gene (5 bases). This CDR3 is 15 amino acids long. Trimming cost V 5 bases and J 7 bases, with 21 bases left between them. Germline CDR1 and CDR2: MNHEY and SVGAGI. This chain's CDR3 is CASSTANGMNQEQYF. The CDR3 DNA sequence: TGTGCCAGCAGTACCGCTAACGGGATGAACCAGGAGCAGTACTTC.

This clonotype was observed once. V and J are TRBV11-3 and TRBJ2-5; TRBD1 matches 10 bases. This CDR3 comprises 15 residues. The germline gives CDR1 SGHNT, CDR2 YENEEA. CDR3 coding DNA: TGTCCCAACACCTTGACAGGGGGCGCAAGGCAGACCCAGTACTTC. Translating it yields CPNTLTGGARQTQYF.

The chain carries TRBV4-3 and TRBJ2-7, with 8 positions matching TRBD1. V was clipped by 0 bases and J by 3 bases; unmatched bases: 4. Looked up from germline, CDR1 is LGHNA and CDR2 is YSLEER. The CDR3 is made up of 15 amino acids. CDR3 in DNA: TGCGCCAGCAGCCAAGAGGGACAGGACCTCTACGAGCAGTACTTC. Translation: CASSQEGQDLYEQYF.

This clonotype was detected only a few times. This chain connects TRBV6-2 or TRBV6-3 to TRBJ2-1, with 8 bases matching TRBD1. The CDR3 covers 15 residues. The V segment lost 7 bases and the J segment 4 bases; nucleotides outside the gene matches: 9. Germline CDR1 and CDR2: MNHEY and SVGEGT. In DNA form, the CDR3 reads TGTGCCAGCAAGTCCAGACAGGGGCTATACAATGAGCAGTTCTTC. Encoded protein: CASKSRQGLYNEQFF.

J is TRBJ2-3 and V is TRBV5-6, with D perhaps TRBD2 (5 bases). CDR1 and CDR2 from the germline V gene are SGHDT and YYEEEE. With 1 base removed from V and 7 bases from J, the gap between germline ends came to 16 bases. This CDR3 has 15 residues. CDR3 sequence: CASSLRPGTGYTQYF. The CDR3, as DNA: TGTGCCAGCAGCTTGAGGCCTGGTACGGGGTATACGCAGTATTTT.

The rearrangement links TRBV5-8 to TRBJ1-2; TRBD1 might be the D (5 bases). V was clipped by 3 bases and J by 7 bases, with 22 bases between them. This CDR3 is 16 amino acids long. Germline lookup yields CDR1 SGHTS and CDR2 YDEGEE. The DNA for the CDR3 is TGTGCCAGCAGCTGGGCCAAGGGGAGTTCAGGCTCTGGCTACACCTTC. Translated, it gives CASSWAKGSSGSGYTF.

As regards this clonotype: Just one base apart from a much larger clone, this may be a read error. This sequence joins TRBV29-1 and TRBJ2-1, with D uncertain. This CDR3 has 13 residues. Germline V gives CDR1 SQVTM, CDR2 ANQGSEA. The CDR3 nucleotides are TGCAGGATAGACGAAGGCTCCTACAATGAGCAGTTCTTC. This translates into CRIDEGSYNEQFF.